A single sample gave rise to the 2 T cell receptor beta chains below, sequenced in a study of T cell repertoires in cytomegalovirus infection. Each CDR3 protein gets one entry after TCRdb re-called the reads with MiXCR. The sample has roughly 230,000 distinct CDR3 sequences, 22% seen once. Material: CD8+ T cells from PBMCs. These TCRs come from a human donor in good health (CMV status not recorded). Some clones in this sample may be carry-over from other donors' samples.

This clonotype was detected ten times or more. V is TRBV6-1 and J is TRBJ1-5; D call uncertain. V shed 8 bases and J shed 0 bases, with 20 bases lying between them. In germline, CDR1 is MNHNS, CDR2 SASEGT. The CDR3 is 17 residues long. The CDR3 here is CASARTEQHVSNQPQHF. The CDR3 coding sequence is TGTGCCAGCGCTAGAACTGAGCAGCACGTTAGCAATCAGCCCCAGCATTTT.

Many counts were recorded for this clonotype. V is TRBV7-9 and J is TRBJ2-7; possibly TRBD2 for D (6 bases). V lost 10 bases, J lost 6 bases, and 16 bases lay in between. Germline CDR1 and CDR2: SEHNR and FQNEAQ (reference sequence). The CDR3 contains 12 residues. The CDR3 sequence: CATTERRGEQYF. Written as DNA, the CDR3 is TGTGCCACCACTGAGAGGAGGGGCGAGCAGTACTTC. The whole variable domain, filled in from reference TRBV7-9 and TRBJ2-7, reads DTGVSQNPRHKITKRGQNVTFRCDPISEHNRLYWYRQTLGQGPEFLTYFQNEAQLEKSRLLSDRFSAERPKGSFSTLEIQRTEQGDSAMYLCATTERRGEQYFGPGTRLTVT.